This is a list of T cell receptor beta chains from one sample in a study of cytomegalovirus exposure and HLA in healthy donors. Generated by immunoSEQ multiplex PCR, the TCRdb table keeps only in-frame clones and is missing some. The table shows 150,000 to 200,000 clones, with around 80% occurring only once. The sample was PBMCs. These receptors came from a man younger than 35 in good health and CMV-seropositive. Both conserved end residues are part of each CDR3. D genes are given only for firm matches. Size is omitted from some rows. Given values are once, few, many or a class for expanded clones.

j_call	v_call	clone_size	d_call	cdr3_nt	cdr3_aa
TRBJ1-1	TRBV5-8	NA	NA	TGTGCCAGCAGCTTGGACAGGGTGAACACTGAAGCTTTCTTT	CASSLDRVNTEAFF
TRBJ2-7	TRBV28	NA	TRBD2	TGTGCCAGCAGCGTTGGACTAGCGGGGACCTACGAGCAGTACTTC	CASSVGLAGTYEQYF
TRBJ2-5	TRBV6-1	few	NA	TGTGCCAGCAGTATCAGGGGTAGGGTCGGCGAGACCCAGTACTTC	CASSIRGRVGETQYF
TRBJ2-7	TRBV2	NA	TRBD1	TGTGCCAGCACGAGGTCTGGGACAGCTGACTTC	CASTRSGTADF
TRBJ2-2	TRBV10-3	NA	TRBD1	TGTGCCATCAGTGTAAGGGGGCCGACCGGGGAGCTGTTTTTT	CAISVRGPTGELFF
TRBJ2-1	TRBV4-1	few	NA	TGCGCCAGCAGCCCCGTTAGTACGTCAATGAACAATGAGCAGTTCTTC	CASSPVSTSMNNEQFF
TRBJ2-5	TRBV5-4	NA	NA	TGTGCCAGCACGGCGGGGGAGACCCAGTACTTC	CASTAGETQYF
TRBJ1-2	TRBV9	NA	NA	TGTGCCAGCAGCGCCCCCAGGGGTGGTGGCTACACCTTC	CASSAPRGGGYTF
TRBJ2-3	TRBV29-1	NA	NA	TGCAGCGTTGACTCGTTTGATACGCAGTATTTT	CSVDSFDTQYF
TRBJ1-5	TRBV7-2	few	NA	TGTGCCAGCAGCTTCGGGGGGAGGGATCAGCCCCAGCATTTT	CASSFGGRDQPQHF
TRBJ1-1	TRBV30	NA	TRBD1	TGTGCCTGGGATGGACAGGGTGCAGCTTTCTTT	CAWDGQGAAFF
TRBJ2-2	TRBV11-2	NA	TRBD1	TGTGCCAGCAGCTTCAACCCTACACAGGGGGCGAGGACCGGGGAGCTGTTTTTT	CASSFNPTQGARTGELFF
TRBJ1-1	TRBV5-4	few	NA	TGTGCCAGCAGTACCGGGACAAACACTGAAGCTTTCTTT	CASSTGTNTEAFF
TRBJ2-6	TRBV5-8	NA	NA	TGTGCCAGCAAGACAGGACCCCCGTCTTATGGGGCCAACGTCCTGACTTTC	CASKTGPPSYGANVLTF
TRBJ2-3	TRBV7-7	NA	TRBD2	TGTGCCAGCAGCCAGTTACTAGCGACTAGCACAGATACGCAGTATTTT	CASSQLLATSTDTQYF
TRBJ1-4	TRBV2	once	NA	TGTGCCAGCAGTGAAGCTTTAATAGTAAGCGGTGAAAAACTGTTTTTT	CASSEALIVSGEKLFF
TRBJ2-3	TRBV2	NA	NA	TGTGCCAGCAGGGAGAATAGCGGCCTTAGCACAGATACGCAGTATTTT	CASRENSGLSTDTQYF
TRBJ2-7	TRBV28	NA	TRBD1	TGTGCCAGCGCTGACAGGGAAGGGGTCTACGAGCAGTACTTC	CASADREGVYEQYF
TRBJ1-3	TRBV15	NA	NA	TGTGCCACCAGCAGAGATCTGGGAAACACCATATATTTT	CATSRDLGNTIYF
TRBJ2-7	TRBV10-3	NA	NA	TGTGCCAGCGGGACCTTCTACGAGCAGTACTTC	CASGTFYEQYF
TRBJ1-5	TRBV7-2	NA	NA	TGTGCCAGCAGCCCCACCGGACAGAGCAATCAGCCCCAGCATTTT	CASSPTGQSNQPQHF
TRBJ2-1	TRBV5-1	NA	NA	TGCGCCAGCAGCTTTGCGCGGGACAGCTCCTACAATGAGCAGTTCTTC	CASSFARDSSYNEQFF
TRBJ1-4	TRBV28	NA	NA	TGTGCCAGCAGTTTCCCTGGAGAGACTAATGAAAAACTGTTTTTT	CASSFPGETNEKLFF
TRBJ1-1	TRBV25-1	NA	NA	TGTGCCAGCATCTCAAGCCTGGGGGCGGGTACTGAAGCTTTCTTT	CASISSLGAGTEAFF
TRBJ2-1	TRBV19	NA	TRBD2	TGTGCCAGTATTGCTAGCGGAGCCTACAATGAGCAGTTCTTC	CASIASGAYNEQFF
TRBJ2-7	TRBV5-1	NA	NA	TGCGCCAGCAGCTCAACTTACGAGCAGTACTTC	CASSSTYEQYF
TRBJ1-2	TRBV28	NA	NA	TGTGCCAGCAGTAAGGGGGTGGGTGGCTACACCTTC	CASSKGVGGYTF
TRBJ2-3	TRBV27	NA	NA	TGTGCCAGCAGGCCATTCAGCGGGAGCACAGATACGCAGTATTTT	CASRPFSGSTDTQYF
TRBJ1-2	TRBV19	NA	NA	TGTGCCAGTAAACAGGTCTATGGCTACACCTTC	CASKQVYGYTF
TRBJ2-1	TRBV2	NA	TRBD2	TGTGCCAGCAGTGACAGCGGGGGGTCCTACAATGAGCAGTTCTTC	CASSDSGGSYNEQFF
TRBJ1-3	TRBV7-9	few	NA	TGTGCCAGCAGCTTAAGCCTGATCTCTGGAAACACCATATATTTT	CASSLSLISGNTIYF
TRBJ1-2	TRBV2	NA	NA	TGTGCCAGACTGGACATAGCTAACTATGGCTACACCTTC	CARLDIANYGYTF